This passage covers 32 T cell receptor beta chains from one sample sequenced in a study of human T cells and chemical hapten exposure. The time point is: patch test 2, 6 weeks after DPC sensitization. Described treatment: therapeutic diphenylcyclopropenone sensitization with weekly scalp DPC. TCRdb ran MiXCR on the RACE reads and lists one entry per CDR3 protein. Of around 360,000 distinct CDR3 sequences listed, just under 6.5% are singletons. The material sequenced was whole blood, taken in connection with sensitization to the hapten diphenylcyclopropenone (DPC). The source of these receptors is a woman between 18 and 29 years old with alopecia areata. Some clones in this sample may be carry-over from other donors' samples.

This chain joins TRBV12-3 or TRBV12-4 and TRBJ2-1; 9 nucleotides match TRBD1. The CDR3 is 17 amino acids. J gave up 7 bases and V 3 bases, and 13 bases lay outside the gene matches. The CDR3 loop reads CASSFNLGQGGLNEQFF. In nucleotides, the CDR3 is TGTGCCAGCAGTTTTAATCTGGGACAGGGTGGTCTAAATGAGCAGTTCTTC.

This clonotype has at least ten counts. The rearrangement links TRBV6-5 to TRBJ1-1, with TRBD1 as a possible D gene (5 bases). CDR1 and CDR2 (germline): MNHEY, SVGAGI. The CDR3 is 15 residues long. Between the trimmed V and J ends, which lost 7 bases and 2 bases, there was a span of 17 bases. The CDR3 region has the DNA TGTGCCAGCACCGAAAACGGGGCTCCAAACACTGAAGCTTTCTTT. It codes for CASTENGAPNTEAFF.

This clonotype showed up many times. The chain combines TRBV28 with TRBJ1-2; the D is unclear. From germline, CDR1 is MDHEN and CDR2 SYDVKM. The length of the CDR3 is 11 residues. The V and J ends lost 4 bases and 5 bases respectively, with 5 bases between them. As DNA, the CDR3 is TGTGCCAGCAGTTCCGCGTATGGCTACACCTTC. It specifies CASSSAYGYTF.

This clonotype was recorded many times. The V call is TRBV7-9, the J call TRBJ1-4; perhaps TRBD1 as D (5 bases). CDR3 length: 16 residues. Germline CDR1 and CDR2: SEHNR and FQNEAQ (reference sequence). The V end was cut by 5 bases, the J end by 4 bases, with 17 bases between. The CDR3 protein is CASSIGGAAFNEKLFF. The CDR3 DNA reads TGTGCCAGCAGCATAGGCGGGGCAGCTTTTAATGAAAAACTGTTTTTT.

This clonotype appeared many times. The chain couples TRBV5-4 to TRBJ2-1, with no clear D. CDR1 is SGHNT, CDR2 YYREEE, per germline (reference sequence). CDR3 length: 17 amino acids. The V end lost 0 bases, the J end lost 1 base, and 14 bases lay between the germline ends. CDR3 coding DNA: TGTGCCAGCAGCTTGGGGGCGGCCCCTCTTTCCTACAATGAGCAGTTCTTC. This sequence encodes CASSLGAAPLSYNEQFF.

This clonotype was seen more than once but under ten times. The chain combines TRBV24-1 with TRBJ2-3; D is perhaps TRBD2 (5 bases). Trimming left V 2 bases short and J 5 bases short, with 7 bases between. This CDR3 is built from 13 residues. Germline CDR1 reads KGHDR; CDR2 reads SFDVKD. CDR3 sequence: CATSDSDLDTQYF. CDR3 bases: TGTGCCACCAGTGATTCGGACTTAGATACGCAGTATTTT.

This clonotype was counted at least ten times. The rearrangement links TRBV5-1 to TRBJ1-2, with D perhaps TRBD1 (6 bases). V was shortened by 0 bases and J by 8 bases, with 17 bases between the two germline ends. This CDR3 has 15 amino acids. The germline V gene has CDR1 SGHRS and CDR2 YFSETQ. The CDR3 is CASSLGDTRAWGYTF. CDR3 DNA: TGCGCCAGCAGCTTGGGGGACACTAGGGCTTGGGGCTACACCTTC.

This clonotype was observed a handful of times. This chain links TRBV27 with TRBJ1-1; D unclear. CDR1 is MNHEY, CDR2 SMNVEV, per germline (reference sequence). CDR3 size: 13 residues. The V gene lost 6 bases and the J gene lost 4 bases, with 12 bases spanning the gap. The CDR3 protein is CASRIMSGTEAFF. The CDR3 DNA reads TGTGCCAGCAGAATAATGAGTGGCACTGAAGCTTTCTTT.

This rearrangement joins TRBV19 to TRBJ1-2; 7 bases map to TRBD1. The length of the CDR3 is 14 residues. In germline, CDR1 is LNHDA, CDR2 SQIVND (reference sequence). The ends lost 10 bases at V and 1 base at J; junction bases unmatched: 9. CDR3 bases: TGTGCCACCAGCCGGGACAGCATTAACTATGGCTACACCTTC. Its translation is CATSRDSINYGYTF. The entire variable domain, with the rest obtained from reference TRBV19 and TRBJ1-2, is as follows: DGGITQSPKYLFRKEGQNVTLSCEQNLNHDAMYWYRQDPGQGLRLIYYSQIVNDFQKGDIAEGYSVSREKKESFPLTVTSAQKNPTAFYLCATSRDSINYGYTFGSGTRLTVV.

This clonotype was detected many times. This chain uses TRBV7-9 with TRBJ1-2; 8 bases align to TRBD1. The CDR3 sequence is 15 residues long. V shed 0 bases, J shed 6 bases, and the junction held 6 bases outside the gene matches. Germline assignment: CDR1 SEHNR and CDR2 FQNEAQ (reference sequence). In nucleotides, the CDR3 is TGTGCCAGCAGCTTAGCGGCGGACAGGGAGGATGGCTACACCTTC. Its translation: CASSLAADREDGYTF.

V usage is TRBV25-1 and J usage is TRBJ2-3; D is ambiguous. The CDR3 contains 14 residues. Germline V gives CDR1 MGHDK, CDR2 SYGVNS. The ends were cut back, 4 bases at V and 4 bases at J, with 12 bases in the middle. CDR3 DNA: TGTGCCAGCAGTGCGGCCTCCTTGCCAGATACGCAGTATTTT. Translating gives CASSAASLPDTQYF.

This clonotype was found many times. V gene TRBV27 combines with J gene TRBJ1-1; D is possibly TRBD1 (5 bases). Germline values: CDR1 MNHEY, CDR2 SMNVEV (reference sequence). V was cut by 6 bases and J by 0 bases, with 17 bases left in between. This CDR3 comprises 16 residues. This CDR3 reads CASSWSTASLNTEAFF. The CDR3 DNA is TGTGCCAGCAGCTGGTCGACAGCATCTTTGAACACTGAAGCTTTCTTT.

CDR3 bases: TGTGCCAGCAGCCGGGACAGCGAGACCCAGTACTTC. This gives the protein CASSRDSETQYF. V gene TRBV12-3 or TRBV12-4 combines with J gene TRBJ2-5, with 7 bases aligning to TRBD1. The V segment lost 6 bases and the J segment 5 bases; nucleotides outside the gene matches: 3. The CDR3 loop spans 12 amino acids.

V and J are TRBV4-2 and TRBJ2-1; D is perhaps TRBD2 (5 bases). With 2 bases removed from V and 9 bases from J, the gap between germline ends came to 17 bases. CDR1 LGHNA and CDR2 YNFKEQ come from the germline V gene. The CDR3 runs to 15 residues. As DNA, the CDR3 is TGTGCCAGCAGCCAACCTCAATTACGTGCGGGTGAGCAGTTCTTC. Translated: CASSQPQLRAGEQFF.

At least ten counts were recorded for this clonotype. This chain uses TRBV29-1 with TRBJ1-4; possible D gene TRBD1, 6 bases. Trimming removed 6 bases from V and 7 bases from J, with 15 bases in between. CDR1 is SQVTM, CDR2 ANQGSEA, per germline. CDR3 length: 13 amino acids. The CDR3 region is CSVITGSGEKLFF. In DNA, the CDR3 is TGCAGCGTCATAACAGGGAGTGGTGAAAAACTGTTTTTT.

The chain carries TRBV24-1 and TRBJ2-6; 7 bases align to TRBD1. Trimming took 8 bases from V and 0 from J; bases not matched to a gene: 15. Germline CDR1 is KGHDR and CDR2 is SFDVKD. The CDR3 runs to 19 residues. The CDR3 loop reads CATTWGITGARSGANVLTF. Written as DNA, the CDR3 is TGTGCCACCACTTGGGGGATTACAGGGGCCCGCTCTGGGGCCAACGTCCTGACTTTC.

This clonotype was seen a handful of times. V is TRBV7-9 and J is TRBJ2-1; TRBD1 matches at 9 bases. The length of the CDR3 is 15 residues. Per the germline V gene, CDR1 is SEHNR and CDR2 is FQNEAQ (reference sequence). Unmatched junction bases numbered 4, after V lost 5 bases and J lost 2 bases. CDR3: CASSPRDRAYNEQFF. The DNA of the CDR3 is TGTGCCAGCAGCCCCCGGGACAGGGCCTACAATGAGCAGTTCTTC.

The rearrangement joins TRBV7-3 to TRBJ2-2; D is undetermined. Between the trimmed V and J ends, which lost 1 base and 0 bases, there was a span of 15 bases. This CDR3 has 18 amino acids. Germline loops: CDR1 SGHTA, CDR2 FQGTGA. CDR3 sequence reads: CASSLIIRAGANTGELFF. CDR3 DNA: TGTGCCAGCAGCTTAATCATTCGTGCAGGAGCGAACACCGGGGAGCTGTTTTTT.

The CDR3 sequence is CAITPDSANTGELFF. The CDR3 bases are TGTGCCATCACTCCGGACAGTGCTAACACCGGGGAGCTGTTTTTT. The rearrangement uses TRBV10-3 and TRBJ2-2; tentatively, D is TRBD1 (6 bases). CDR3 size: 15 residues. The ends were cut back, 7 bases at V and 2 bases at J, with 14 bases in the middle. Germline CDR1 and CDR2: ENHRY and SYGVKD.

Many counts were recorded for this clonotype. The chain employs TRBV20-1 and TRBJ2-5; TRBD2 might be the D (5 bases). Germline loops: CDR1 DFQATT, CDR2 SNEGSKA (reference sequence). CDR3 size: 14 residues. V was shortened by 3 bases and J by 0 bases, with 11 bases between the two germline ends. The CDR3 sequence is CSASGLGNQETQYF. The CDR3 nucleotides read TGCAGTGCTAGTGGACTCGGAAACCAAGAGACCCAGTACTTC.

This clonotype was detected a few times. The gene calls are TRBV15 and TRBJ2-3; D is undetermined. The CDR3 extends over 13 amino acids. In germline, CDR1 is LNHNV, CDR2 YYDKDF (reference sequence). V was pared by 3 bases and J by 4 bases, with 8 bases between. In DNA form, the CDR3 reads TGTGCCACCAGCAGTATGGTCGCAGATACGCAGTATTTT. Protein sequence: CATSSMVADTQYF.

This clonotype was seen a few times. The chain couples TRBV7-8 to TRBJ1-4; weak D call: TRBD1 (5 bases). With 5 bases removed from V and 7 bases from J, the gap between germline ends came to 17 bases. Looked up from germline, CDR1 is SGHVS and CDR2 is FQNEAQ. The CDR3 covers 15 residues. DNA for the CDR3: TGTGCCAGCAGCCCCCGGGGCGGGATGGGTGAAAAACTGTTTTTT. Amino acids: CASSPRGGMGEKLFF.

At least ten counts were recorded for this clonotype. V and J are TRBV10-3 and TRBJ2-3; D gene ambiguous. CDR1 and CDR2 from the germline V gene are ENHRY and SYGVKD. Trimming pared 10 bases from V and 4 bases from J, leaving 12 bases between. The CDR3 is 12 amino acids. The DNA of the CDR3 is TGTGCCAACTCACAGTCTGCAGATACGCAGTATTTT. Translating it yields CANSQSADTQYF.

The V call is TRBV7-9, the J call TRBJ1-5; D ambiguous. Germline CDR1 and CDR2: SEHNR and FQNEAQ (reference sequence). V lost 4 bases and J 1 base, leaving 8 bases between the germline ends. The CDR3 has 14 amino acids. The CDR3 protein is CASSSSQSNQPQHF. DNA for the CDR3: TGTGCCAGCAGCTCTAGCCAGAGCAATCAGCCCCAGCATTTT.

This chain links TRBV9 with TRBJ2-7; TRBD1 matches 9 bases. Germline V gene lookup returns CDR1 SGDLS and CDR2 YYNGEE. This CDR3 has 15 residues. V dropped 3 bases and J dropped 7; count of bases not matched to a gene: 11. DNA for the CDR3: TGTGCCAGCAGCGCGAGCCCGGGACAGGGTATTGAGCAGTACTTC. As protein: CASSASPGQGIEQYF. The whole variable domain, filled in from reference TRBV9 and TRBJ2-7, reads DSGVTQTPKHLITATGQRVTLRCSPRSGDLSVYWYQQSLDQGLQFLIQYYNGEERAKGNILERFSAQQFPDLHSELNLSSLELGDSALYFCASSASPGQGIEQYFGPGTRLTVT.

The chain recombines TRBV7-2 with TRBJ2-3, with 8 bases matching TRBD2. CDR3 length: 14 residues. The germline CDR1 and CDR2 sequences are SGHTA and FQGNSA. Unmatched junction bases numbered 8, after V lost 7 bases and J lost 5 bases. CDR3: CASTPGGARDTQYF. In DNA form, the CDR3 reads TGTGCCAGCACCCCGGGGGGGGCGAGAGATACGCAGTATTTT. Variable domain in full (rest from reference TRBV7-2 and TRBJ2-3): GAGVSQSPSNKVTEKGKDVELRCDPISGHTALYWYRQSLGQGLEFLIYFQGNSAPDKSGLPSDRFSAERTGGSVSTLTIQRTQQEDSAVYLCASTPGGARDTQYFGPGTRLTVL.

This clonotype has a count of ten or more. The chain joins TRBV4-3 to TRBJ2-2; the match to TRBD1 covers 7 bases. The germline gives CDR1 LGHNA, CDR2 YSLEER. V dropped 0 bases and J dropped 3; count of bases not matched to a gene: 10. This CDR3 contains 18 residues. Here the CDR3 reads CASSQDPQDRRHTGELFF. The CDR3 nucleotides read TGCGCCAGCAGCCAAGATCCCCAGGACAGGCGCCACACCGGGGAGCTGTTTTTT.

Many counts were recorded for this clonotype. This CDR3 is CAISEGVSSSYEQYF. The CDR3 DNA follows: TGTGCCATCAGTGAGGGGGTCTCTTCCTCCTACGAGCAGTACTTC. The chain uses TRBV10-3 and TRBJ2-7; no clear D gene. The CDR3 totals 15 residues. V was cut by 2 bases and J by 0 bases, with 11 bases left in between. Per the germline V gene, CDR1 is ENHRY and CDR2 is SYGVKD.

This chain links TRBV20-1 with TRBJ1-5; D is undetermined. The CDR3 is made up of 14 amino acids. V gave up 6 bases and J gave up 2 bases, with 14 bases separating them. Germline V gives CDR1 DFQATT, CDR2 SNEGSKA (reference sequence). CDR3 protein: CSAVALLGNQPQHF. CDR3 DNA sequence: TGCAGTGCGGTGGCGCTTCTTGGCAATCAGCCCCAGCATTTT.

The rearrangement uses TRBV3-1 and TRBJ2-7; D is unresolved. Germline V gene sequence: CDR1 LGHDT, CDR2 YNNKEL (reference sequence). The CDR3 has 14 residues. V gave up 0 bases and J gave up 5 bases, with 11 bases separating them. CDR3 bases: TGTGCCAGCAGCCAAGATTTTGGCAGAAACGAGCAGTACTTC. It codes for CASSQDFGRNEQYF.

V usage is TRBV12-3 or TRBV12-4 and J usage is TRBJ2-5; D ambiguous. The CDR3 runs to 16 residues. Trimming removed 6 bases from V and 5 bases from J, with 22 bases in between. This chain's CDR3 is CASRPLIDPLGETQYF. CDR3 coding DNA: TGTGCCAGCAGACCCCTCATCGACCCGCTGGGGGAGACCCAGTACTTC.

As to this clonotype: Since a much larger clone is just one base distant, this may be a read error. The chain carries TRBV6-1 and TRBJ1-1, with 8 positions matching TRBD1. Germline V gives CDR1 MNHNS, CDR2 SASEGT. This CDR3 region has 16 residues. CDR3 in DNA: TGTGCCGGCAGTAAGCTCCGGGACAGGATGAACACTGAAGCTTTCTTT. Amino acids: CAGSKLRDRMNTEAFF.